This TCR beta chain was retrieved from a study of blood T cell repertoires in COVID-19. The CDR3 is made up of 17 amino acids. V shed 7 bases and J shed 0 bases, with 16 bases lying between them. From germline, CDR1 is LGHDT and CDR2 YNNKEL (reference sequence). Researchers sorted participants into cohorts using their self-reported clinical history. Cohort 3 recovery required two negative PCRs, clearance, or symptom resolution. As processed by the authors: Nucleated cell number was recorded as an estimate derived from reference gene primer amplification. The method was immunoSEQ multiplex PCR; TCRdb's version includes in-frame clones alone and lacks a portion of them. The V and J calls and clone size come from that table; D and trimming were worked out from the DNA. This sample yields 180,000 or so clones, of which more than 65% are seen a single time; 12% to 15% belongs to the top ten.

The receptor comes from a man over 45 who had recovered from COVID-19. The chain couples TRBV3-1 (or the pseudogene TRBV3-2) to TRBJ2-6; maybe TRBD1 (6 bases). The sequencing sample was made of PBMCs or T cells enriched from blood (not recorded which). CDR3 bases: TGTGCCAGCACCTATGGACAGTCCTACTCTGGGGCCAACGTCCTGACTTTC. Its protein is CASTYGQSYSGANVLTF.